The sequence of this T cell receptor beta chain was determined in a study of CD8 T cells in ankylosing spondylitis. TCRdb independently ran MiXCR on the 5' RACE reads; one entry per CDR3 protein. The profile shows about 360,000 distinct CDR3 sequences, about 20% of them singletons. There are 13 residues in the CDR3. Per the germline V gene, CDR1 is SEHNR and CDR2 is FQNEAQ (reference sequence). Trimming pared 4 bases from V and 5 bases from J, leaving 10 bases between. This clonotype has more than one count but fewer than ten. This chain links TRBV7-9 with TRBJ2-3, with D hard to call. The sample was blood, either unsorted or a sorted T cell fraction (not recorded which). This sequence originates from a male donor with ankylosing spondylitis or in good health (not recorded which). CDR3 region: CASSYPPGDTQYF. The CDR3 coding sequence is TGTGCCAGCAGCTATCCCCCAGGAGATACGCAGTATTTT.